This TCR beta chain comes out of a study of cytomegalovirus exposure and HLA in healthy donors. Study-level points and caveats: A prior analysis recorded that most TCR beta V segments were productive about 90% or about 30% of the time. Sequencing had likely introduced a cluster of highly shared sequence variants as an artifact. Later analysis identified several of the most significant clusters that appeared linked to common viral pathogens.

Primers included in the PCR were 60 Vbeta and 13 Jbeta primers. Assay used: immunoSEQ multiplex PCR; TCRdb lists only in-frame clones, some missing. The table records approximately 150,000 clones, roughly 79% of them present only once. In regard to this clone: Its antigen remains unidentified.

In nominal health when sampled, donors likely had unrecorded immune exposures nonetheless. The V gene end was trimmed by 0 bases and the J gene end by 7 bases; junction bases not matched to a gene: 7. The CDR3 is 16 residues long. The germline gives CDR1 SGHTA, CDR2 FQGNSA. The sequenced sample consisted of PBMCs. The chain combines TRBV7-2 with TRBJ1-5; 9 nucleotides agree with TRBD1. This clonotype was obtained from a woman aged 50 to 65 in good health and CMV-seronegative. The CDR3 DNA is TGTGCCAGCAGCTTAGCCGCCGGGACAGGGTCCCAGCCCCAGCATTTT. Its protein is CASSLAAGTGSQPQHF.